Listed below are T cell receptor beta chains from one sample, sequenced in a study of blood T cell repertoires in COVID-19. Method: immunoSEQ multiplex PCR; TCRdb's copy keeps in-frame clones and lacks some. The sample yields roughly 190,000 clones, under 80% seen once. Sequencing input: PBMCs or T cells enriched from blood (not recorded which). These receptors were obtained from a woman in her 50s with acute COVID-19. Both conserved end residues are part of each CDR3. A D gene is named only where the DNA matches it firmly. The size entry is marked missing in some rows and otherwise reads once, few, many or a size class.

TRBV7-6	NA	TRBJ1-2	NA	CASGPLGGREDGYTF	TGTGCCAGCGGCCCCTTGGGTGGCAGGGAAGATGGCTACACCTTC
TRBV19	TRBD1	TRBJ1-4	NA	CASSSPGTGSTNEKLFF	TGTGCCAGTAGCAGTCCCGGGACAGGTTCAACTAATGAAAAACTGTTTTTT
TRBV7-9	TRBD1	TRBJ2-4	NA	CASSSSPGTENIQYF	TGTGCCAGCAGCTCCAGTCCCGGGACAGAAAACATTCAGTACTTC
TRBV18	NA	TRBJ1-2	NA	CASSPRGYYGYTF	TGTGCCAGCTCACCCCGCGGTTACTATGGCTACACCTTC
TRBV10-1	NA	TRBJ2-3	few	CASSGGTDTQYF	TGCGCCAGCAGCGGGGGCACAGATACGCAGTATTTT
TRBV19	NA	TRBJ2-3	NA	CASSREGAGNTDTQYF	TGTGCCAGTAGTAGGGAAGGGGCGGGGAATACAGATACGCAGTATTTT
TRBV24-1	NA	TRBJ2-5	NA	CATSDLGGLQETQYF	TGTGCCACCAGTGATTTGGGAGGGCTTCAAGAGACCCAGTACTTC
TRBV7-9	TRBD1	TRBJ2-6	NA	CASSSATGTGANVLTF	TGTGCCAGCAGCTCCGCGACAGGGACAGGGGCCAACGTCCTGACTTTC
TRBV3-1/TRBV3-2	TRBD1	TRBJ1-2	once	CASSPPGTAYGYTF	TGTGCCAGCAGCCCACCTGGGACAGCCTATGGCTACACCTTC
TRBV10-3	NA	TRBJ1-5	once	CAIGQSGNQPQHF	TGTGCCATAGGACAGTCTGGCAATCAGCCCCAGCATTTT
TRBV7-8	TRBD1	TRBJ2-1	once	CASRGRTGWQFF	TGTGCCAGCAGGGGCCGGACAGGGTGGCAGTTCTTC
TRBV5-6	TRBD1	TRBJ1-2	many	CASSTSRQGGYGYTF	TGTGCCAGCAGCACCAGTCGCCAGGGGGGCTATGGCTACACCTTC
TRBV9	NA	TRBJ1-1	NA	CASSVVRRGVATEAFF	TGTGCCAGCAGCGTAGTCCGCCGGGGGGTGGCCACTGAAGCTTTCTTT